These T cell receptor beta chains were read from a single sample in a study of T cells in localized non-small cell lung cancer. Measured with immunoSEQ multiplex PCR; TCRdb has only the in-frame clones, and not every one. The repertoire holds about 2,000 clones, with roughly a sixth as singletons. The sample here was lung tumor tissue, taken before any cancer treatment. The receptors come from a female donor at least 60 years old with stage I squamous cell lung carcinoma. Each CDR3 is given with its conserved first and last residue. D genes are given only for firm matches. Clone size is given for some rows only: seen once, a few or many times, or a class if the clone is expanded.

CDR3 DNA	CDR3 protein	clone size	D gene	V gene	J gene
TGTGCCAGCTCACCGCCGGGACTAGCGGGAGAAGGGGAGCAGTTCTTC	CASSPPGLAGEGEQFF	NA	TRBD2	TRBV18	TRBJ2-1
TGTGCCAGTAGTCAGGGACCGCACTCTGGGGCCAACGTCCTGACTTTC	CASSQGPHSGANVLTF	NA	NA	TRBV19	TRBJ2-6
TGTGCCAGCAGTCCCCTAGGCGGGGGGCCCTTCTACAATGAGCAGTTCTTC	CASSPLGGGPFYNEQFF	few	TRBD2	TRBV28	TRBJ2-1
TGTGCCAGCTCACCGCGGCAGGGCGCCTACGAGCAGTACTTC	CASSPRQGAYEQYF	NA	NA	TRBV18	TRBJ2-7
TGTGCCAGCAGCTTAGTACGGGGATCGGTTCGTACAGATACGCAGTATTTT	CASSLVRGSVRTDTQYF	few	NA	TRBV11-3	TRBJ2-3
TGTGCCAGCAGTATCACAGATGCGAACACTGAAGCTTTCTTT	CASSITDANTEAFF	NA	NA	TRBV28	TRBJ1-1
TGTGCCAGCAACCGACAGGAGAACACCGGGGAGCTGTTTTTT	CASNRQENTGELFF	NA	NA	TRBV9	TRBJ2-2
TGTGCCAGCACCCCGGGGGACAGGGCCTACAATGAGCAGTTCTTC	CASTPGDRAYNEQFF	medium-sized	TRBD1	TRBV6-8	TRBJ2-1
TGTGCCAGCAGTATAGACAGAGCTAACTATGGCTACACCTTC	CASSIDRANYGYTF	medium-sized	NA	TRBV28	TRBJ1-2
TGTGCCAGCAGTTTATTCTGGCGGGGCTCCTCTGAAGCTTTCTTT	CASSLFWRGSSEAFF	NA	NA	TRBV28	TRBJ1-1
TGTGCCAGCTCACCACCCCCCACCGACAGGGTGAACACTGAAGCTTTCTTT	CASSPPPTDRVNTEAFF	NA	TRBD1	TRBV18	TRBJ1-1
TGTGCCAGCAGGCGGCGGGGGATTCAGGGGCCTAGCACAGATACGCAGTATTTT	CASRRRGIQGPSTDTQYF	few	NA	TRBV2	TRBJ2-3
TGTGCCAGTAGTTCCCGGACAGGGGGGTATGGCTACACCTTC	CASSSRTGGYGYTF	NA	TRBD1	TRBV19	TRBJ1-2
TGTGCCAGCACCGAGTGGGGTAGGACTGAAGCTTTCTTT	CASTEWGRTEAFF	many	NA	TRBV7-2	TRBJ1-1
TGTGCCAGCAGGGACCAATCCGTGGGAGGCACTGAAGCTTTCTTT	CASRDQSVGGTEAFF	few	NA	TRBV28	TRBJ1-1
TGTGCCAGCAGCGTAGACGGGATCGGGAGGGCCCAGTACTTC	CASSVDGIGRAQYF	few	TRBD2	TRBV9	TRBJ2-4
TGTGCCAGCAGGGGACCGGGACTAGCTTCCAATGAGCAGTTCTTC	CASRGPGLASNEQFF	NA	TRBD2	TRBV9	TRBJ2-1
TGTGCCAGCAGTTTGTGGGGGAGCGGGAGTTATGAGCAGTTCTTC	CASSLWGSGSYEQFF	few	TRBD2	TRBV28	TRBJ2-1
TGTGCCAGCACCGGAATGGCCCACCGGGAGACCCAGTACTTC	CASTGMAHRETQYF	few	NA	TRBV6-8	TRBJ2-5
TGTGCCAGCAGTCCAATCGACAGGGAGAACACTGAAGCTTTCTTT	CASSPIDRENTEAFF	medium-sized	TRBD1	TRBV28	TRBJ1-1
TGTGCCAGTAGTATATTGGGACAGGGGGCGAACACTGAAGCTTTCTTT	CASSILGQGANTEAFF	NA	TRBD1	TRBV19	TRBJ1-1
TGTGCCAGTAGTATGGTGATGGAGCGTAACTATGGCTACACCTTC	CASSMVMERNYGYTF	NA	NA	TRBV19	TRBJ1-2
TGTGCCACCAGCAGAGATGAAGGTCGAGGGAGGAATAACTATGGCTACACCTTC	CATSRDEGRGRNNYGYTF	NA	NA	TRBV15	TRBJ1-2
TGTGCCAGCTCACCACCGGGACGTATGAACACTGAAGCTTTCTTT	CASSPPGRMNTEAFF	few	NA	TRBV18	TRBJ1-1
TGCGCCAGCAGCTTAGGTGCCACGGGTACTGAAGCTTTCTTT	CASSLGATGTEAFF	NA	NA	TRBV5-1	TRBJ1-1
TGTGCCAGCAGCGCTTTCGGGACTAGCGGCCTTAAAATCTACGAGCAGTACTTC	CASSAFGTSGLKIYEQYF	NA	TRBD2	TRBV28	TRBJ2-7
TGTGCCAGCGGTAGAAGGGGCTACGAGCAGTACTTC	CASGRRGYEQYF	few	NA	TRBV28	TRBJ2-7
TGTGCCAGCAGTTCGGCATGGGGTGGGTCCTACAATGAGCAGTTCTTC	CASSSAWGGSYNEQFF	NA	NA	TRBV11-3	TRBJ2-1
TGCGCCAGCAGCTTGTCCCCCCGCAACACTGAAGCTTTCTTT	CASSLSPRNTEAFF	NA	NA	TRBV5-1	TRBJ1-1
TGTGCCAGCGACCCTAGCGGGAGTTCAGTGCACGAGCAGTACTTC	CASDPSGSSVHEQYF	few	TRBD2	TRBV6-8	TRBJ2-7
TGTGCCAGCAGCTTATCCGGGCTAGCGAGCTACGAGCAGTACTTC	CASSLSGLASYEQYF	few	NA	TRBV11-3	TRBJ2-7
TGTGCCAGTAGTACGGAGGGGCTGGGCTATGGCTACACCTTC	CASSTEGLGYGYTF	NA	NA	TRBV19	TRBJ1-2
TGTGCCAGCAGACCGGGACTAGCGGTCGGGGAGCTGTTTTTT	CASRPGLAVGELFF	NA	TRBD2	TRBV28	TRBJ2-2
TGTGCCAGCAGTTTCCCAGGCCGCTCTGGAAACACCATATATTTT	CASSFPGRSGNTIYF	few	NA	TRBV28	TRBJ1-3
TGTGCCAGCAGTGAGTCTGGGGCCAACGTCCTGACTTTC	CASSESGANVLTF	medium-sized	NA	TRBV9	TRBJ2-6
TGTGCCAGCAGTCAGAACGCGGGACAGTACTACGAGCAGTACTTC	CASSQNAGQYYEQYF	few	NA	TRBV6-8	TRBJ2-7
TGTGCCAGCATCCCCGGGGGCGGGTCGAATGAGCAGTTCTTC	CASIPGGGSNEQFF	NA	NA	TRBV28	TRBJ2-1
TGTGCCAGCAGTAGGGACACGAGTAATGAAAAACTGTTTTTT	CASSRDTSNEKLFF	NA	NA	TRBV28	TRBJ1-4
TGTGCCAGTAGAGCTCAGGGGTCTGGAAACACCATATATTTT	CASRAQGSGNTIYF	few	NA	TRBV19	TRBJ1-3
TGTGCCAGCTCACCAGGGGAACTAAACACCATATATTTT	CASSPGELNTIYF	NA	NA	TRBV18	TRBJ1-3